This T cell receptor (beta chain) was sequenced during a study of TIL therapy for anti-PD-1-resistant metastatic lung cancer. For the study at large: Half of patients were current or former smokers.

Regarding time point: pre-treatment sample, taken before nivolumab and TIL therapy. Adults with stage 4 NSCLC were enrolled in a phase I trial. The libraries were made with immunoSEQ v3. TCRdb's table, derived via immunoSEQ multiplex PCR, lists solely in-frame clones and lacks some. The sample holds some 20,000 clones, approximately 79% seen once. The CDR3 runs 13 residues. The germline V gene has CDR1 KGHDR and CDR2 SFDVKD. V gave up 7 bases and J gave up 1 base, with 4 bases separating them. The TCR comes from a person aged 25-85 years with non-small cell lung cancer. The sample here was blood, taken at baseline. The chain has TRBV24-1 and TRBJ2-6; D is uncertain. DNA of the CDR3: TGTGCCACCAGCTTATCTGGGGCCAACGTCCTGACTTTC. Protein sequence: CATSLSGANVLTF.